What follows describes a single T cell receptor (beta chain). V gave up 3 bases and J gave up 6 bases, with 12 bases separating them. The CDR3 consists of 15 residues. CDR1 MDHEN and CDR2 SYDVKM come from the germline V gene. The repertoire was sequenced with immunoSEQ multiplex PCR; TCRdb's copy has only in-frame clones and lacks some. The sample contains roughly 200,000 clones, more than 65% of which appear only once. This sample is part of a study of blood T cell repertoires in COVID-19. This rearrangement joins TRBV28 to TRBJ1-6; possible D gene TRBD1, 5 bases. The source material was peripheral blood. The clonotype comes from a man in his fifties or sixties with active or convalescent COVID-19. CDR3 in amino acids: CASSLGLLSNSPLHF. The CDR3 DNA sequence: TGTGCCAGCAGTTTGGGGCTGCTTTCTAATTCACCCCTCCACTTT.